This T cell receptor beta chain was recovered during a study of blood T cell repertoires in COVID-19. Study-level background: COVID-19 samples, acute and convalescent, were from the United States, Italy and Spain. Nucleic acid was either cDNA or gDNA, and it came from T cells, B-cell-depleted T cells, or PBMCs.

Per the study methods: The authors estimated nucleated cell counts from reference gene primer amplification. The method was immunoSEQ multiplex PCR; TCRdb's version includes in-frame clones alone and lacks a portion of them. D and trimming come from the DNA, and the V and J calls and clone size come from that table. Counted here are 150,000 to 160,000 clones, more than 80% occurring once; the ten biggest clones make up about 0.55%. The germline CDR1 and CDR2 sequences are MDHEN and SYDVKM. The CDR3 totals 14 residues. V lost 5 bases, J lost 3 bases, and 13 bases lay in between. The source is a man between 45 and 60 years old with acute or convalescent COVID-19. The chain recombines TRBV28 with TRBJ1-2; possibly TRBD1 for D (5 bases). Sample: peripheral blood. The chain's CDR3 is CASSLGAGYYGYTF. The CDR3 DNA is TGTGCCAGCAGTCTTGGGGCGGGGTACTATGGCTACACCTTC.